Following are 22 T cell receptor beta chains from one sample sequenced in a study of T cells after yellow fever vaccination. TCRdb used MiXCR to reprocess the 5' RACE reads, holding one entry per CDR3 protein. The table shows 95,000 to 100,000 distinct CDR3 sequences, with under 7% occurring only once. Specimen: CD8+ T cells sorted from PBMCs, collected 10 days after the yellow fever booster vaccination. Every receptor here comes from a man in his late teens or twenties who received the YFV17D yellow fever vaccine.

This clonotype was observed a few times. This chain links TRBV6-5 with TRBJ1-6; no firm D call. Germline V lookup: CDR1 MNHEY, CDR2 SVGAGI. The CDR3 covers 18 residues. V lost 7 bases and J 1 base, leaving 20 bases between the germline ends. The CDR3 DNA sequence: TGTGCCAGCACCGCTTACCCTAGGGAGGGTTCCTATAATTCACCCCTCCACTTT. It encodes CASTAYPREGSYNSPLHF.

This clonotype was detected a few times. The chain has TRBV7-6 and TRBJ1-1; D perhaps matches TRBD1 (6 bases). The CDR3 length is 15 residues. Trimming shortened V by 5 bases and J by 3 bases, and 16 bases separated the two germline ends. CDR1 and CDR2 from the germline V gene are SGHVS and FNYEAQ. CDR3 bases: TGTGCCAGCAGCCCCCGGGGCCCAGGGGACACTGAAGCTTTCTTT. Its translation: CASSPRGPGDTEAFF.

This clonotype was detected a few times. V is TRBV3-1 and J is TRBJ1-2; unclear D gene. The germline V and J ends were trimmed by 1 base and 3 bases, with 6 bases remaining between them. Looked up from germline, CDR1 is LGHDT and CDR2 is YNNKEL (reference sequence). The CDR3 extends over 13 amino acids. The CDR3 DNA is TGTGCCAGCAGCCAAGGCAGCGACTATGGCTACACCTTC. Encoded protein: CASSQGSDYGYTF.

This chain uses TRBV20-1 with TRBJ1-1; unclear D gene. The CDR3 spans 15 residues. Germline values: CDR1 DFQATT, CDR2 SNEGSKA (reference sequence). V gave up 4 bases and J gave up 0 bases, with 15 bases separating them. The CDR3 DNA sequence: TGCAGTGCTAATATCGGAGGGCCTATGAACACTGAAGCTTTCTTT. It specifies CSANIGGPMNTEAFF.

Only a few counts were recorded for this clonotype. The chain employs TRBV28 and TRBJ2-2; 7 positions match TRBD1. The CDR3 extends over 15 amino acids. After removal of 5 bases from V and 3 bases from J, the junction contained 6 bases not matched to a gene. Germline V gene sequence: CDR1 MDHEN, CDR2 SYDVKM. As DNA, the CDR3 is TGTGCCAGCAGTCTGACGACAGGGTACACCGGGGAGCTGTTTTTT. This translates into CASSLTTGYTGELFF.

This clonotype was found a few times. The chain combines TRBV6-2 or TRBV6-3 with TRBJ2-5; possibly TRBD1 for D (6 bases). There are 11 residues in the CDR3. V lost 4 bases and J 10 bases, leaving 10 bases between the germline ends. The germline CDR1 and CDR2 sequences are MNHEY and SVGEGT. DNA of the CDR3: TGTGCCAGCAGTTCCACAGGGATCCAGTACTTC. Translating gives CASSSTGIQYF.

This chain joins TRBV24-1 and TRBJ2-6; D is ambiguous. The germline V gene has CDR1 KGHDR and CDR2 SFDVKD. Trimming took 6 bases from V and 1 from J, leaving 0 bases between them. The CDR3 is 12 residues long. The CDR3: CATSSGANVLTF. The CDR3 DNA sequence: TGTGCCACCAGTTCTGGGGCCAACGTCCTGACTTTC.

This clonotype was counted many times. The V gene is TRBV5-1, the J gene TRBJ2-5, with TRBD2 matching 11 bases. Germline values: CDR1 SGHRS, CDR2 YFSETQ. V shed 0 bases and J 3 bases; nucleotides not matched to a gene: 1. The CDR3 totals 15 residues. The CDR3 nucleotides read TGCGCCAGCAGCTTGGGACTAGCGGGGAAAGAGACCCAGTACTTC. Translating gives CASSLGLAGKETQYF. Full variable domain (outside the CDR3, taken from reference TRBV5-1 and TRBJ2-5): KAGVTQTPRYLIKTRGQQVTLSCSPISGHRSVSWYQQTPGQGLQFLFEYFSETQRNKGNFPGRFSGRQFSNSRSEMNVSTLELGDSALYLCASSLGLAGKETQYFGPGTRLLVL.

V is TRBV7-8 and J is TRBJ1-4, with D unresolved. V lost 1 base to trimming and J lost 7 bases, with 25 bases between them. The CDR3 is made up of 19 amino acids. Germline V gene sequence: CDR1 SGHVS, CDR2 FQNEAQ. In DNA form, the CDR3 reads TGTGCCAGCAGCTTAGATGTCCTTGCACAGACCAAAGACGGTGAAAAACTGTTTTTT. Translating gives CASSLDVLAQTKDGEKLFF.

This clonotype was found many times. This sequence joins TRBV6-5 and TRBJ2-5; 7 bases line up with TRBD1. The CDR3 totals 15 residues. Germline CDR1 is MNHEY and CDR2 is SVGAGI. V shed 6 bases, J shed 4 bases, and the junction held 11 bases outside the gene matches. CDR3 DNA: TGTGCCAGCAGCCCCACACAGGGGCCCGGAGAGACCCAGTACTTC. Encoded protein: CASSPTQGPGETQYF.

This clonotype was picked up many times. The chain couples TRBV12-3 or TRBV12-4 to TRBJ2-7; D may be TRBD2 (7 bases). V lost 4 bases and J lost 2, with 12 bases in between. The CDR3 is 14 amino acids. The CDR3, as DNA: TGTGCCAGCAGTTCTGGGGGGGGCCCCTACGAGCAGTACTTC. Protein product: CASSSGGGPYEQYF.

In its sample, this clonotype was seen a few times. The rearrangement uses TRBV14 and TRBJ1-3, with D perhaps matching TRBD1 (5 bases). CDR1 is SGHDN, CDR2 FVKESK, per germline. CDR3 length: 16 residues. Trimming pared 2 bases from V and 0 bases from J, leaving 11 bases between. The CDR3 DNA reads as TGTGCCAGCAGCCAAACGGTCAGGGTCTCTGGAAACACCATATATTTT. Protein product: CASSQTVRVSGNTIYF.

This clonotype was observed a handful of times. This chain connects TRBV5-6 to TRBJ2-7, with TRBD1 matching 7 bases. Losses at the gene ends were 4 bases for V and 3 bases for J; bases not matched to a gene: 16. The germline V gene encodes CDR1 SGHDT and CDR2 YYEEEE. The CDR3 contains 17 residues. The CDR3 here is CASSPTSGTAKVYEQYF. As DNA, the CDR3 is TGTGCCAGCAGCCCCACCTCCGGGACAGCGAAGGTCTACGAGCAGTACTTC.

This clonotype was observed many times. The chain employs TRBV10-3 and TRBJ2-3, with TRBD2 matching over 10 bases. The V gene end was trimmed by 9 bases and the J gene end by 2 bases; junction bases not matched to a gene: 5. CDR1 and CDR2 from the germline V gene are ENHRY and SYGVKD. The CDR3 sequence is 14 residues long. The DNA of the CDR3 is TGTGCCATAGCAAGCGGGGGGGACACAGATACGCAGTATTTT. It yields the protein CAIASGGDTDTQYF.

There are many counts of this clonotype. The J gene is TRBJ2-1, the V gene TRBV20-1, with D hard to call. The CDR3 totals 14 residues. Germline CDR1 is DFQATT and CDR2 is SNEGSKA (reference sequence). V was cut by 6 bases and J by 3 bases, with 15 bases left in between. Written as DNA, the CDR3 is TGCAGTGCCTCGTCGACTTTCGACTACAATGAGCAGTTCTTC. Protein sequence: CSASSTFDYNEQFF.

This chain links TRBV7-9 with TRBJ2-2; 8 bases fit TRBD1. Trimming at V came to 3 bases and at J to 7 bases, leaving 7 bases not matched to a gene. This CDR3 region has 15 residues. From germline, CDR1 is SEHNR and CDR2 FQNEAQ (reference sequence). The DNA for the CDR3 is TGTGCCAGCAGCTTGTCCGACAGGGGCCACGGGGAGCTGTTTTTT. Its translation is CASSLSDRGHGELFF.

This clonotype was counted a few times. The V call is TRBV19, the J call TRBJ2-6, with D hard to call. In germline, CDR1 is LNHDA, CDR2 SQIVND (reference sequence). The CDR3 extends over 15 amino acids. The ends were cut back, 4 bases at V and 3 bases at J, with 10 bases in the middle. CDR3 residues: CASSRSSSGANVLTF. DNA for the CDR3: TGTGCCAGTAGTAGAAGTAGCAGTGGGGCCAACGTCCTGACTTTC.

The chain carries TRBV20-1 and TRBJ2-7; 9 nucleotides line up with TRBD2. Losses at the gene ends were 3 bases for V and 3 bases for J; bases not matched to a gene: 3. This CDR3 has 13 amino acids. In germline, CDR1 is DFQATT, CDR2 SNEGSKA (reference sequence). The chain's CDR3 is CSASTAGGYEQYV. CDR3 in DNA: TGCAGTGCTAGTACAGCGGGGGGCTACGAGCAGTACGTC.

The chain recombines TRBV6-1 with TRBJ2-7; D uncertain. Germline lookup yields CDR1 MNHNS and CDR2 SASEGT. Trimming left V 5 bases short and J 3 bases short, with 11 bases between. This CDR3 is 13 amino acids long. The CDR3 protein is CASSPVGSYEQYV. The CDR3 region has the DNA TGTGCCAGCAGTCCGGTGGGCAGCTACGAGCAGTACGTC.

This clonotype was seen a single time. J is TRBJ1-5 and V is TRBV6-2 or TRBV6-3; unclear D gene. This CDR3 has 13 residues. From germline, CDR1 is MNHEY and CDR2 SVGEGT. With 5 bases removed from V and 6 bases from J, the gap between germline ends came to 11 bases. The CDR3: CASSRGWGQPQHF. The DNA of the CDR3 is TGTGCCAGCAGTCGAGGATGGGGTCAGCCCCAGCATTTT.

This clonotype was seen at least ten times. This sequence joins TRBV7-9 and TRBJ2-3; 8 nucleotides match TRBD2. The CDR3 extends over 15 amino acids. V lost 4 bases, J lost 0 bases, and 3 bases stayed unmatched. Germline-derived CDR1 and CDR2 are SEHNR and FQNEAQ (reference sequence). The CDR3 bases are TGTGCCAGCAGCTCACCGGGGGGGAGCACAGATACGCAGTATTTT. Protein: CASSSPGGSTDTQYF.

V is TRBV7-8 and J is TRBJ2-2; 10 bases align to TRBD2. The CDR3 has 18 amino acids. The germline gives CDR1 SGHVS, CDR2 FQNEAQ. V lost 5 bases and J lost 0; bases outside the gene matches: 9. CDR3 in amino acids: CASSTNLAGDSNTGELFF. Here the CDR3 DNA reads TGTGCCAGCAGCACTAATCTAGCGGGGGACTCGAACACCGGGGAGCTGTTTTTT.